These 27 T cell receptor beta chains share one sample of origin, sequenced in a study of blood T cell repertoires in COVID-19. The data were produced by immunoSEQ multiplex PCR, yet TCRdb's version contains in-frame clones alone and is incomplete. Of roughly 200,000 clones in the sample, roughly 87% are singletons; the top ten hold 10%. The sample taken for sequencing was PBMCs or T cells enriched from blood (not recorded which). These receptors came from a man between 18 and 35 years old with acute COVID-19.

The J gene is TRBJ1-5, the V gene TRBV2; 9 bases fit TRBD1. V was pared by 6 bases and J by 6 bases, with 6 bases of the junction left unmatched. Germline values: CDR1 SNHLY, CDR2 FYNNEI. This CDR3 region has 14 residues. CDR3 coding DNA: TGTGCCAGCAGCGCTGACAGGGGGGGTCAGCCCCAGCATTTT. This codes for CASSADRGGQPQHF.

The chain combines TRBV28 with TRBJ2-7; 12 nucleotides align to TRBD2. CDR3 size: 15 residues. V lost 5 bases to trimming and J lost 6 bases; unmatched junction nucleotides: 8. CDR1 and CDR2 (germline): MDHEN, SYDVKM. CDR3 DNA: TGTGCCAGCAGTACCCGGACTAGCGGGATCCGCGAGCAGTACTTC. It encodes CASSTRTSGIREQYF. The full variable domain, with the rest looked up from reference TRBV28 and TRBJ2-7, is DVKVTQSSRYLVKRTGEKVFLECVQDMDHENMFWYRQDPGLGLRLIYFSYDVKMKEKGDIPEGYSVSREKKERFSLILESASTNQTSMYLCASSTRTSGIREQYFGPGTRLTVT.

The chain joins TRBV6-6 to TRBJ1-5; 7 bases map to TRBD1. This CDR3 region has 12 residues. Germline V gives CDR1 MNHNY, CDR2 SVGAGI (reference sequence). The V gene end was trimmed by 7 bases and the J gene end by 7 bases; junction bases not matched to a gene: 4. Here the CDR3 reads CASTQGGQPQHF. The CDR3 nucleotides read TGTGCCAGCACCCAAGGGGGCCAGCCCCAGCATTTT.

The J gene is TRBJ1-5, the V gene TRBV19; D is uncertain. Germline V CDR1 and CDR2: LNHDA, SQIVND (reference sequence). The CDR3 runs 15 residues. The V and J ends lost 4 bases and 2 bases respectively, with 12 bases between them. The CDR3 loop is CASSTVVYGNQPQHF. The CDR3, as DNA: TGTGCCAGTAGTACCGTGGTCTACGGCAATCAGCCCCAGCATTTT.

The chain employs TRBV27 and TRBJ2-3; TRBD1 might be the D (6 bases). Trimming left V 5 bases short and J 9 bases short, with 12 bases between. The CDR3 is 12 amino acids. The germline gives CDR1 MNHEY, CDR2 SMNVEV (reference sequence). The DNA for the CDR3 is TGTGCCAGCAGTACACAGGGTAAAACGCAGTATTTT. This encodes CASSTQGKTQYF.

This chain uses TRBV13 with TRBJ2-1; D possibly corresponds to TRBD1 (6 bases). CDR1 and CDR2 (germline): PRHDT, FYEKMQ (reference sequence). The V end lost 0 bases, the J end lost 3 bases, and 18 bases lay between the germline ends. CDR3 length: 18 amino acids. CDR3 sequence: CASSLGPSTGIVYNEQFF. CDR3 DNA sequence: TGTGCCAGCAGCTTAGGACCAAGCACAGGGATTGTCTACAATGAGCAGTTCTTC.

The rearrangement uses TRBV29-1 and TRBJ2-3; D may be TRBD2 (6 bases). CDR1 and CDR2 from the germline V gene are SQVTM and ANQGSEA. Trimming shortened V by 0 bases and J by 3 bases, and 10 bases separated the two germline ends. This CDR3 has 14 residues. CDR3 in DNA: TGCAGCGTTGAAGACTCCGGAGGGACAGATACGCAGTATTTT. Its protein product is CSVEDSGGTDTQYF.

This rearrangement joins TRBV9 to TRBJ2-2; 8 bases align to TRBD2. The germline CDR1 and CDR2 sequences are SGDLS and YYNGEE. This CDR3 is 16 amino acids long. Germline trimming cut 4 bases from V and 4 bases from J; bases unmatched to any gene: 9. The CDR3 DNA is TGTGCCAGCAGCCTACGGACTAGCTGGGGCACCGGGGAGCTGTTTTTT. It codes for CASSLRTSWGTGELFF.

The chain recombines TRBV11-2 with TRBJ1-5; 8 positions agree with TRBD1. This CDR3 contains 15 residues. The V and J ends lost 5 bases and 2 bases, in that order; junction bases with no gene match: 5. Germline-derived CDR1 and CDR2 are SGHAT and FQNNGV. In DNA, the CDR3 is TGTGCCAGCAGCCTCGGACAGGGAGGCAATCAGCCCCAGCATTTT. Protein product: CASSLGQGGNQPQHF. The entire variable domain, with the rest obtained from reference TRBV11-2 and TRBJ1-5, is as follows: EAGVAQSPRYKIIEKRQSVAFWCNPISGHATLYWYQQILGQGPKLLIQFQNNGVVDDSQLPKDRFSAERLKGVDSTLKIQPAKLEDSAVYLCASSLGQGGNQPQHFGDGTRLSIL.

V usage is TRBV28 and J usage is TRBJ1-6, with TRBD1 as a possible D gene (5 bases). V lost 5 bases and J 7 bases, leaving 15 bases between the germline ends. Germline CDR1 reads MDHEN; CDR2 reads SYDVKM. The CDR3 loop spans 15 amino acids. The CDR3 region is CASSKGHSRNSPLHF. The CDR3 DNA follows: TGTGCCAGCAGTAAAGGACACTCGAGAAATTCACCCCTCCACTTT. Drawing the rest from reference TRBV28 and TRBJ1-6, the complete variable domain is DVKVTQSSRYLVKRTGEKVFLECVQDMDHENMFWYRQDPGLGLRLIYFSYDVKMKEKGDIPEGYSVSREKKERFSLILESASTNQTSMYLCASSKGHSRNSPLHFGNGTRLTVT.

The V call is TRBV12-3 or TRBV12-4, the J call TRBJ2-1; 9 positions match TRBD2. Trimming at V came to 10 bases and at J to 9 bases, leaving 7 bases not matched to a gene. The CDR3 contains 12 residues. CDR3 region: CATEEREVEQFF. The CDR3 nucleotides are TGTGCCACGGAGGAGCGGGAGGTTGAGCAGTTCTTC.

The CDR3 nucleotides are TGTGCCAGCAGTTTGGGGGGGTTGGACACCATATATTTT. Its protein product is CASSLGGLDTIYF. The rearrangement joins TRBV12-3 or TRBV12-4 to TRBJ1-3; perhaps TRBD1 as D (5 bases). The CDR3 is 13 amino acids. V was pared by 3 bases and J by 8 bases, with 11 bases between.

The chain employs TRBV7-9 and TRBJ2-7, with TRBD2 matching 10 bases. The CDR3 covers 16 residues. The V and J ends lost 2 bases and 3 bases, in that order; junction bases with no gene match: 7. CDR1 and CDR2 from the germline V gene are SEHNR and FQNEAQ (reference sequence). The CDR3 loop reads CASSLSSGRALYEQYF. CDR3 coding DNA: TGTGCCAGCAGCTTATCGAGCGGGAGGGCCCTCTACGAGCAGTACTTC. The variable domain in full, with the rest retrieved from reference TRBV7-9 and TRBJ2-7, is DTGVSQNPRHKITKRGQNVTFRCDPISEHNRLYWYRQTLGQGPEFLTYFQNEAQLEKSRLLSDRFSAERPKGSFSTLEIQRTEQGDSAMYLCASSLSSGRALYEQYFGPGTRLTVT.

The genes are TRBV18 and TRBJ2-7, with 9 bases fitting TRBD1. The trim removed 2 bases at V and 1 base at J, leaving 3 bases unmatched. Germline assignment: CDR1 KGHSH and CDR2 LQKENI. The CDR3 has 15 residues. The CDR3 loop reads CASSPAGQGSYEQYF. Here the CDR3 DNA reads TGTGCCAGCTCACCAGCGGGACAGGGATCCTACGAGCAGTACTTC.

This rearrangement joins TRBV11-2 to TRBJ2-1, with 7 bases identical to TRBD2. V trimming: 5 bases; J trimming: 7 bases; junction bases outside the gene matches: 11. The CDR3 contains 15 residues. In germline, CDR1 is SGHAT, CDR2 FQNNGV. The CDR3 sequence: CASSTGLLGGNEQFF. The CDR3 DNA is TGTGCCAGCAGCACCGGACTCCTCGGGGGGAATGAGCAGTTCTTC.

This sequence joins TRBV28 and TRBJ2-1, with 7 bases aligning to TRBD2. CDR1 and CDR2 (germline): MDHEN, SYDVKM. V lost 8 bases and J lost 3; bases outside the gene matches: 13. There are 16 residues in the CDR3. CDR3 sequence: CASLPGALADYNEQFF. The CDR3 DNA reads TGTGCCAGCCTTCCGGGAGCCCTAGCGGACTACAATGAGCAGTTCTTC.

The chain has TRBV19 and TRBJ1-5; 8 nucleotides match TRBD1. The CDR3 covers 15 residues. Trimming removed 3 bases from V and 8 bases from J; junction bases left unmatched: 9. The germline V gene has CDR1 LNHDA and CDR2 SQIVND (reference sequence). The CDR3 sequence is CASSIIRTGLEPQHF. CDR3 bases: TGTGCCAGTAGTATCATCCGGACAGGGCTGGAGCCCCAGCATTTT.

The genes are TRBV30 and TRBJ1-4; 10 bases map to TRBD1. Unmatched junction bases numbered 7, after V lost 0 bases and J lost 6 bases. Germline V gene lookup returns CDR1 GTSNPN and CDR2 SVGIG (reference sequence). The CDR3 spans 16 residues. CDR3 sequence reads: CAWSVSLGTGDEKLFF. The CDR3 DNA follows: TGTGCCTGGAGTGTATCCCTTGGGACAGGGGATGAAAAACTGTTTTTT. The complete variable domain, with remaining parts taken from reference TRBV30 and TRBJ1-4, reads SQTIHQWPATLVQPVGSPLSLECTVEGTSNPNLYWYRQAAGRGLQLLFYSVGIGQISSEVPQNLSASRPQDRQFILSSKKLLLSDSGFYLCAWSVSLGTGDEKLFFGSGTQLSVL.

The chain combines TRBV3-1 (or the pseudogene TRBV3-2) with TRBJ1-2; the D gene is possibly TRBD1 (6 bases). Trimming cost V 3 bases and J 3 bases, with 8 bases left between them. Germline CDR1 and CDR2: LGHDT and YNNKEL (reference sequence). This CDR3 region has 13 residues. This chain's CDR3 is CASSQDSDYGYTF. The DNA for the CDR3 is TGTGCCAGCAGCCAGGACAGTGACTATGGCTACACCTTC.

The chain recombines TRBV19 with TRBJ1-5; no firm D call. Trimming took 1 base from V and 0 from J, leaving 10 bases between them. This CDR3 spans 16 amino acids. CDR1 is LNHDA and CDR2 is SQIVND in the germline V gene (reference sequence). The CDR3 spells CASSIGTVLSNQPQHF. Here the CDR3 DNA reads TGTGCCAGTAGTATAGGAACAGTACTTAGCAATCAGCCCCAGCATTTT.

The V gene is TRBV27, the J gene TRBJ1-6; D remains unclear. V lost 6 bases and J lost 0, with 9 bases in between. The CDR3 covers 15 residues. From germline, CDR1 is MNHEY and CDR2 SMNVEV (reference sequence). The CDR3 sequence: CASRPPGSYNSPLHF. The CDR3 region has the DNA TGTGCCAGCAGACCCCCCGGCTCCTATAATTCACCCCTCCACTTT.

The chain combines TRBV7-9 with TRBJ1-1; 7 bases match TRBD1. Germline V gives CDR1 SEHNR, CDR2 FQNEAQ (reference sequence). The CDR3 is 14 amino acids. Trimming at V came to 4 bases and at J to 4 bases, leaving 6 bases not matched to a gene. CDR3: CASSWGQLFTEAFF. The CDR3 DNA reads as TGTGCCAGCAGCTGGGGACAGCTTTTCACTGAAGCTTTCTTT.

The chain couples TRBV2 to TRBJ1-1; possible D gene TRBD1, 6 bases. Trimming took 6 bases from V and 6 from J, leaving 11 bases between them. The germline gives CDR1 SNHLY, CDR2 FYNNEI. CDR3 length: 12 residues. The CDR3 spells CASSTTGSEAFF. In nucleotides, the CDR3 is TGTGCCAGCAGCACCACAGGGTCTGAAGCTTTCTTT. The variable domain in full, with the rest retrieved from reference TRBV2 and TRBJ1-1, is EPEVTQTPSHQVTQMGQEVILRCVPISNHLYFYWYRQILGQKVEFLVSFYNNEISEKSEIFDDQFSVERPDGSNFTLKIRSTKLEDSAMYFCASSTTGSEAFFGQGTRLTVV.

Only a few counts were recorded for this clone. The CDR3 reads CASSPWGSRNYGYTF. The CDR3 DNA is TGCGCCAGCAGCCCCTGGGGCTCTCGGAACTATGGCTACACCTTC. The chain has TRBV5-1 and TRBJ1-2; D is perhaps TRBD1 (5 bases). Looked up from germline, CDR1 is SGHRS and CDR2 is YFSETQ. The CDR3 runs to 15 residues. V lost 4 bases, J lost 2 bases, and 15 bases lay in between.

The rearrangement uses TRBV5-7 and TRBJ2-2, with 10 nucleotides matching TRBD2. TRBV5-7 is reported as an ORF; its role is uncertain. Germline trimming cut 0 bases from V and 5 bases from J; bases unmatched to any gene: 4. The CDR3 consists of 16 residues. The DNA for the CDR3 is TGTGCCAGCAGCTTGGGAGCGGGAGGGCCAACCGGGGAGCTGTTTTTT. Protein product: CASSLGAGGPTGELFF.

The chain recombines TRBV6-4 with TRBJ1-4; a possible D gene is TRBD1 (6 bases). V lost 6 bases to trimming and J lost 6 bases, with 11 bases between them. CDR1 and CDR2 (germline): MRHNA, SNTAGT. This CDR3 comprises 13 residues. The CDR3 loop reads CASSRQVDEKLFF. CDR3 nucleotides: TGTGCCAGCAGCCGACAGGTTGATGAAAAACTGTTTTTT.

The genes are TRBV7-2 and TRBJ2-7, with 8 bases that match TRBD2. After removal of 8 bases from V and 3 bases from J, the junction contained 12 bases not matched to a gene. CDR3 size: 15 residues. Germline CDR1 SGHTA, CDR2 FQGNSA. CDR3 bases: TGTGCCAGCCGCCTGGGGGGGGCGGGAGGCTACGAGCAGTACTTC. Protein sequence: CASRLGGAGGYEQYF.